This T cell receptor (beta chain) was sequenced for a study of T cell clonotyping in hematopoietic cell transplantation (dated by TCRdb to the early 2020s). Background for the entire study: A total of fewer than 150 blood samples were gathered in the study from roughly 37 consecutive transplant recipients along with their related donors. Patient recruitment ran from September 2015 to January 2017, and follow-up continued until late 2020 or death. General study outcomes and caveats: Only a small fraction of recipient repertoires overlapped donor repertoires, with over 95% appearing de novo at the given depth. Sample size was limited, and cells were not sorted, so CD4 and CD8 repertoire contributions could not be separated. A decrease in recipient TCR diversity was observed after transplant, and a progressive increase in pathologically expanded clonotypes was seen from day 30 to day 180. Donor and pretransplant recipient Inverse Simpson Index values predicted broader posttransplant TCR repertoire diversity.

V loses 4 bases at its end and J loses 3 bases; junction bases beyond the gene matches: 5. Taken from cysteine to phenylalanine, the CDR3 has 14 residues. Only the CDR3 DNA stays, 42 bases, in frame from base 1. As encoded in the germline V gene, CDR1 is MGHDK while CDR2 is SYGVNS. TCR beta CDR3 regions were amplified from genomic DNA with the immunoSEQ assay, a bias-controlled multiplex PCR using V- and J-specific primers. In a second PCR step, a proprietary barcode and Illumina adapter sequences were attached to the CDR3 amplicons. An Illumina MiSeq instrument was used to sequence the CDR3 libraries. For the original study's pipeline: immunoSEQ Analyzer 3.0 was used for export and quality control, with R Bioconductor and Immunarch used for downstream analyses. Only productive rearrangements within the normalized downsampled data set were used in the calculation of repertoire metrics. In the normalized cohort, a clonotype counted as pathologically expanded if the clonotype was larger than 5 templates. The Inverse Simpson Index was used to measure repertoire diversity. CMV-specificity analyses were carried out on the non-normalized data set to capture all clonotypes. TCRdb holds this immuneACCESS table with in-frame rearrangements only. Some clones are missing; in checked studies, unresolved V genes explain under half, and the rest has no known cause. The V and J calls and clone size come from that table; D and trimming were worked out from the DNA. The sample records more than 10,000 clones, 80% to 95% of which are singletons. The ten largest account for 1.2% of the sample.

A remark on this clone: Its recognized antigen is unknown. Base qualities are missing; no much larger clone stands one base away.

Blood samples for TCR beta sequencing were provided by related transplant donors. Nuclei Lysis Solution was used to extract genomic DNA from fresh or cryopreserved unfractionated peripheral blood mononuclear cells. The TCR originated in a young man in good health. Some clones in this sample may be carry-over from other donors' samples. The specimen was peripheral blood mononuclear cells. The chain couples TRBV25-1 to TRBJ1-1; TRBD1 lines up with 7 middle nucleotides. The CDR3 reads as follows: CASSVRGIDTEAFF. The DNA is TGTGCCAGCAGTGTCAGGGGGATCGACACTGAAGCTTTCTTT.